Below are 9 T cell receptor beta chains sequenced from a single sample in a study of beta chain features in type 1 diabetes. No antigen has been identified for these receptors. Overall study results and limits: When Type 1 diabetes patients were examined, their TCRB CDR3s proved moderately but significantly shorter in all four CD4+ subsets.

Isolated RNA was reverse transcribed in full, so expressed TCRB transcripts were sequenced. The table came from immunoSEQ multiplex PCR; TCRdb's copy has only in-frame clones and leaves some out. The sample has 20,000 to 25,000 clones, more than 45% seen once. The material sequenced was stem cell memory CD4+ T cells from blood. The source is a man aged 18 to 29 with type 1 diabetes.

The V call is TRBV19, the J call TRBJ1-2; 7 positions agree with TRBD1. Germline CDR1 is LNHDA and CDR2 is SQIVND (reference sequence). V lost 6 bases to trimming and J lost 5 bases; unmatched junction nucleotides: 9. The CDR3 has 14 amino acids. The CDR3 loop is CASRGGSYRYGYTF. The DNA for the CDR3 is TGTGCCAGTAGAGGGGGCAGTTATCGTTATGGCTACACCTTC.

This clone was seen a handful of times. The V and J genes are TRBV7-9 and TRBJ2-5; 7 bases line up with TRBD2. J gave up 4 bases and V 3 bases, and 14 bases lay outside the gene matches. Germline V gene lookup returns CDR1 SEHNR and CDR2 FQNEAQ (reference sequence). This CDR3 has 17 amino acids. CDR3 amino acids: CASSFTLAGAIPETQYF. In nucleotides, the CDR3 is TGTGCCAGCAGCTTTACCTTAGCGGGCGCCATTCCAGAGACCCAGTACTTC. Together with reference TRBV7-9 and TRBJ2-5, the CDR3 gives the full variable domain: DTGVSQNPRHKITKRGQNVTFRCDPISEHNRLYWYRQTLGQGPEFLTYFQNEAQLEKSRLLSDRFSAERPKGSFSTLEIQRTEQGDSAMYLCASSFTLAGAIPETQYFGPGTRLLVL.

This chain links TRBV11-3 with TRBJ2-1; the D gene is possibly TRBD1 (5 bases). V was pared by 4 bases and J by 8 bases, with 12 bases between. The CDR3 runs to 13 residues. The germline V gene has CDR1 SGHNT and CDR2 YENEEA. CDR3 in amino acids: CASSYGHWDEQFF. CDR3 nucleotide sequence: TGTGCCAGCAGCTACGGACACTGGGATGAGCAGTTCTTC.

V gene TRBV5-1 combines with J gene TRBJ1-1, with unresolved D. The germline gives CDR1 SGHRS, CDR2 YFSETQ. This CDR3 contains 17 residues. V was cut by 0 bases and J by 4 bases, with 19 bases left in between. In nucleotides, the CDR3 is TGCGCCAGCAGCTTGGACCCGGGAACCCCGGTGGGCACTGAAGCTTTCTTT. Translation: CASSLDPGTPVGTEAFF.

This clone was detected only a few times. The rearrangement joins TRBV10-3 to TRBJ2-3, with TRBD2 identical over 11 bases. The CDR3 loop spans 14 amino acids. Per germline, CDR1 ENHRY and CDR2 SYGVKD. The J segment lost 2 bases and the V segment lost 6 bases, leaving 1 base of the junction unmatched. CDR3: CAIRTSGDTDTQYF. The CDR3 nucleotides are TGTGCCATCAGGACTAGCGGGGACACAGATACGCAGTATTTT.

The chain carries TRBV28 and TRBJ2-3; maybe TRBD2 (5 bases). Germline lookup yields CDR1 MDHEN and CDR2 SYDVKM. V was pared by 4 bases and J by 0 bases, with 17 bases between. This CDR3 region has 17 residues. The CDR3 DNA follows: TGTGCCAGCAGTTCCTTCTCCGGCGGGCCAAGCACAGATACGCAGTATTTT. It encodes CASSSFSGGPSTDTQYF.

V usage is TRBV11-2 and J usage is TRBJ2-5, with D hard to call. The germline CDR1 and CDR2 sequences are SGHAT and FQNNGV. The CDR3 runs 13 residues. V was cut by 3 bases and J by 2 bases, with 7 bases left in between. The CDR3 here is CASSFRLQETQYF. The CDR3 region has the DNA TGTGCCAGCAGCTTTCGGTTACAAGAGACCCAGTACTTC.

The chain carries TRBV5-1 and TRBJ1-1; TRBD1 agrees at 9 bases. The CDR3 is 16 residues long. In germline, CDR1 is SGHRS, CDR2 YFSETQ. With 6 bases clipped from V and 0 bases from J, the junction kept 9 bases outside the gene matches. DNA for the CDR3: TGCGCCAGCAAGCCCGGACAGGGGTACATGAACACTGAAGCTTTCTTT. It translates to CASKPGQGYMNTEAFF.

V and J are TRBV5-5 and TRBJ1-2, with a tentative D call TRBD1 (6 bases). The germline V and J ends were trimmed by 3 bases and 6 bases, with 18 bases remaining between them. CDR3 length equals 15 residues. Germline loops: CDR1 SGHKS, CDR2 YYEKEE (reference sequence). CDR3 in amino acids: CASSYTQGWADGYTF. The CDR3 coding sequence is TGTGCCAGCAGCTACACACAGGGTTGGGCCGATGGCTACACCTTC.